This entry lists 30 T cell receptor beta chains sequenced from one sample in a study of cytomegalovirus exposure and HLA in healthy donors. Produced via immunoSEQ multiplex PCR; TCRdb's table is partial and in-frame only. The data show fewer than 150,000 clones, 86% seen once. Specimen: PBMCs. These receptors were taken from a man aged 18 to 29 in good health and CMV-seronegative.

The V and J genes are TRBV6-6 and TRBJ1-2, with 7 bases identical to TRBD1. Looked up from germline, CDR1 is MNHNY and CDR2 is SVGAGI (reference sequence). J gave up 4 bases and V 3 bases, and 8 bases lay outside the gene matches. The CDR3 has 15 residues. The CDR3 nucleotides are TGTGCCAGCAGTTATCGTGGGGACAGCACCTATGGCTACACCTTC. It is translated as CASSYRGDSTYGYTF.

The V and J genes are TRBV30 and TRBJ1-1, with a weak D call TRBD1 (5 bases). The germline V gene encodes CDR1 GTSNPN and CDR2 SVGIG (reference sequence). The V end was cut by 5 bases, the J end by 2 bases, with 9 bases between. This CDR3 comprises 12 residues. The CDR3 DNA reads as TGTGCCTGGGGGGACTTCAACACTGAAGCTTTCTTT. Its translation: CAWGDFNTEAFF.

This sequence joins TRBV25-1 and TRBJ2-5; D unresolved. The CDR3 runs to 14 residues. V gave up 1 base and J gave up 1 base, with 7 bases separating them. CDR1 and CDR2 (germline): MGHDK, SYGVNS. The CDR3 spells CASSESRTQETQYF. The CDR3, as DNA: TGTGCCAGCAGTGAATCGCGAACCCAAGAGACCCAGTACTTC.

J is TRBJ1-1 and V is TRBV13; D is unclear. This CDR3 is built from 14 residues. Trimming shortened V by 3 bases and J by 1 base, and 9 bases separated the two germline ends. Germline assignment: CDR1 PRHDT and CDR2 FYEKMQ (reference sequence). In DNA, the CDR3 is TGTGCCAGCAGCTTGGGGAGGGCGAACACTGAAGCTTTCTTT. This translates into CASSLGRANTEAFF. The complete variable domain, with remaining parts taken from reference TRBV13 and TRBJ1-1, reads AAGVIQSPRHLIKEKRETATLKCYPIPRHDTVYWYQQGPGQDPQFLISFYEKMQSDKGSIPDRFSAQQFSDYHSELNMSSLELGDSALYFCASSLGRANTEAFFGQGTRLTVV.

This rearrangement joins TRBV5-1 to TRBJ1-6; 8 bases match TRBD1. After removal of 3 bases from V and 6 bases from J, the junction contained 5 bases not matched to a gene. The germline V gene has CDR1 SGHRS and CDR2 YFSETQ. The CDR3 consists of 15 residues. CDR3: CASSWATGVNSPLHF. In DNA, the CDR3 is TGCGCCAGCAGCTGGGCGACAGGGGTTAATTCACCCCTCCACTTT. The complete variable domain, with remaining parts taken from reference TRBV5-1 and TRBJ1-6, reads KAGVTQTPRYLIKTRGQQVTLSCSPISGHRSVSWYQQTPGQGLQFLFEYFSETQRNKGNFPGRFSGRQFSNSRSEMNVSTLELGDSALYLCASSWATGVNSPLHFGNGTRLTVT.

The chain couples TRBV15 to TRBJ1-5; 10 nucleotides align to TRBD1. Germline values: CDR1 LNHNV, CDR2 YYDKDF (reference sequence). The CDR3 extends over 17 amino acids. V gave up 4 bases and J gave up 7 bases; unmatched junction bases: 13. The chain's CDR3 is CATSKDQTGGIRQPQHF. CDR3 bases: TGTGCCACCAGCAAAGATCAGACAGGGGGCATCCGCCAGCCCCAGCATTTT.

The CDR3: CASRSYIAPKDIEAFF. The CDR3 nucleotides are TGTGCCAGCAGGTCCTACATAGCCCCCAAGGACATTGAAGCTTTCTTT. This chain joins TRBV5-8 and TRBJ1-1, with TRBD1 as a possible D gene (5 bases). Trimming took off 5 bases at V and 7 bases at J, with 24 bases between the two ends. The length of the CDR3 is 16 residues. The V gene's germline CDR1 is SGHTS and CDR2 YDEGEE.

This chain links TRBV10-3 with TRBJ2-7; D gene ambiguous. Between the trimmed V and J ends, which lost 0 bases and 4 bases, there was a span of 4 bases. The CDR3 loop spans 12 amino acids. The V gene's germline CDR1 is ENHRY and CDR2 SYGVKD. The CDR3 reads CAISESEYEQYF. In nucleotides, the CDR3 is TGTGCCATCAGTGAGTCGGAGTACGAGCAGTACTTC.

V usage is TRBV4-2 and J usage is TRBJ2-2; TRBD1 aligns across 7 bases. Germline V gene data show CDR1 as LGHNA and CDR2 as YNFKEQ. V dropped 4 bases and J dropped 4; count of bases not matched to a gene: 12. This CDR3 comprises 17 residues. The CDR3 sequence is CASSPRAQGVGTGELFF. The CDR3 region has the DNA TGTGCCAGCAGCCCCAGGGCCCAGGGGGTCGGCACCGGGGAGCTGTTTTTT.

This sequence joins TRBV30 and TRBJ1-2; 9 bases match TRBD1. Looked up from germline, CDR1 is GTSNPN and CDR2 is SVGIG (reference sequence). After removal of 4 bases from V and 4 bases from J, the junction contained 10 bases not matched to a gene. The CDR3 has 15 amino acids. The CDR3: CAWIRDRANSYGYTF. DNA of the CDR3: TGTGCCTGGATCCGGGACAGGGCGAATTCCTATGGCTACACCTTC.

The CDR3 here is CASSPGQGAEKLFF. The CDR3, as DNA: TGTGCCAGCAGCCCCGGACAGGGGGCGGAAAAACTGTTTTTT. The chain carries TRBV11-2 and TRBJ1-4; 11 nucleotides line up with TRBD1. CDR3 length equals 14 residues. J was trimmed by 8 bases and V by 5 bases; bases with no gene match: 4. The germline V gene encodes CDR1 SGHAT and CDR2 FQNNGV.

The chain is built from TRBV29-1 and TRBJ2-7; a weak D match, TRBD1 (5 bases). The CDR3 is made up of 13 amino acids. V dropped 1 base and J dropped 2 bases, with 9 bases sitting between them. The germline V gene encodes CDR1 SQVTM and CDR2 ANQGSEA. CDR3 region: CSVEVGQAYEQYF. CDR3 nucleotides: TGCAGCGTTGAAGTAGGACAAGCCTACGAGCAGTACTTC.

V usage is TRBV6-5 and J usage is TRBJ2-7; D is uncertain. Germline assignment: CDR1 MNHEY and CDR2 SVGAGI. This CDR3 has 14 residues. The V end was cut by 2 bases, the J end by 2 bases, with 10 bases between. CDR3 in amino acids: CASSYVGTTYEQYF. The CDR3 coding sequence is TGTGCCAGCAGTTACGTTGGCACCACCTACGAGCAGTACTTC.

The V call is TRBV4-1, the J call TRBJ1-6, with D perhaps matching TRBD1 (5 bases). Germline CDR1 MGHRA, CDR2 YSYEKL. V dropped 8 bases and J dropped 6 bases, with 20 bases sitting between them. The CDR3 sequence is 16 residues long. As DNA, the CDR3 is TGCGCCAGCCGCGGGAGGGGAGAGGAGTTTAATTCACCCCTCCACTTT. It codes for CASRGRGEEFNSPLHF.

The V gene is TRBV7-9, the J gene TRBJ2-5, with D perhaps TRBD1 (5 bases). There are 15 residues in the CDR3. V gave up 2 bases and J gave up 0 bases, with 10 bases separating them. In germline, CDR1 is SEHNR, CDR2 FQNEAQ (reference sequence). CDR3 coding DNA: TGTGCCAGCAGCTTATATTCGACAGACCAAGAGACCCAGTACTTC. This sequence encodes CASSLYSTDQETQYF.

The genes are TRBV27 and TRBJ2-7, with TRBD1 identical over 12 bases. J gave up 7 bases and V 3 bases, and 4 bases lay outside the gene matches. The CDR3 loop spans 14 amino acids. CDR1 is MNHEY and CDR2 is SMNVEV in the germline V gene (reference sequence). The CDR3 DNA is TGTGCCAGCAGTTTGGGACAGGGGGCGAGGGAGCAGTACTTC. Its translation is CASSLGQGAREQYF.

This clone was seen once. The genes are TRBV27 and TRBJ2-7, with D possibly matching TRBD1 (5 bases). This CDR3 is built from 16 residues. With 3 bases removed from V and 3 bases from J, the gap between germline ends came to 18 bases. CDR1 and CDR2 (germline): MNHEY, SMNVEV (reference sequence). The chain's CDR3 is CASSFFRIDSDYEQYF. CDR3 sequence (DNA): TGTGCCAGCAGTTTTTTTAGAATCGACAGTGACTACGAGCAGTACTTC.

The chain employs TRBV5-6 and TRBJ2-3; TRBD2 matches 14 bases. The J segment lost 5 bases and the V segment lost 1 base, leaving 6 bases of the junction unmatched. The CDR3 is made up of 17 amino acids. Germline CDR1 SGHDT, CDR2 YYEEEE. For the CDR3, the DNA is TGTGCCAGCAGCTTGATGGGACTAGCGGGAGTAGGAGATACGCAGTATTTT. Translated: CASSLMGLAGVGDTQYF.

CDR3: CASSLQVISYNEQFF. The CDR3 DNA sequence: TGTGCCAGCAGCTTACAGGTCATCTCCTACAATGAGCAGTTCTTC. The gene calls are TRBV11-2 and TRBJ2-1; D not certain. CDR1 and CDR2 from the germline V gene are SGHAT and FQNNGV. V dropped 2 bases and J dropped 0 bases, with 8 bases sitting between them. CDR3 length equals 15 residues.

The chain recombines TRBV27 with TRBJ2-6, with 7 bases aligning to TRBD1. The CDR3 is 16 residues long. V lost 3 bases and J lost 1; bases outside the gene matches: 3. CDR1 and CDR2 (germline): MNHEY, SMNVEV (reference sequence). The DNA for the CDR3 is TGTGCCAGCAGTTTCCAGACAGGGTCTGGGGCCAACGTCCTGACTTTC. Its protein product is CASSFQTGSGANVLTF.

This clone was counted only a few times. The V gene is TRBV18, the J gene TRBJ1-4; D remains unclear. The CDR3 has 14 amino acids. The germline V and J ends were trimmed by 2 bases and 11 bases, with 15 bases remaining between them. Germline-derived CDR1 and CDR2 are KGHSH and LQKENI. CDR3 amino acids: CASSPETRGGKLFF. Here the CDR3 DNA reads TGTGCCAGCTCACCAGAGACACGGGGAGGGAAACTGTTTTTT.

The chain combines TRBV10-3 with TRBJ1-2; D is undetermined. Per germline, CDR1 ENHRY and CDR2 SYGVKD. Trimming left V 6 bases short and J 8 bases short, with 13 bases between. This CDR3 contains 12 residues. In nucleotides, the CDR3 is TGTGCCATCAGCTCCTCCTTTCTGGGCTACACCTTC. Its protein product is CAISSSFLGYTF.

The rearrangement joins TRBV27 to TRBJ1-5; tentatively, D is TRBD1 (5 bases). The V gene's germline CDR1 is MNHEY and CDR2 SMNVEV (reference sequence). The CDR3 has 14 residues. The V end was cut by 5 bases, the J end by 6 bases, with 14 bases between. The CDR3: CASSMGGGVQPQHF. CDR3 DNA: TGTGCCAGCAGTATGGGAGGAGGGGTTCAGCCCCAGCATTTT.

V and J are TRBV28 and TRBJ2-5; 7 bases map to TRBD1. CDR3 size: 15 residues. The junction had 9 bases not matched to a gene; V was cut back by 3 bases and J by 5 bases. In germline, CDR1 is MDHEN, CDR2 SYDVKM. The CDR3 DNA sequence: TGTGCCAGCAGTTTTACAGGGGACGGAAGGGAGACCCAGTACTTC. Amino acids: CASSFTGDGRETQYF.

The CDR3 sequence: CASRYDRGAEAFF. CDR3 DNA sequence: TGTGCCAGCAGATATGACAGGGGAGCTGAAGCTTTCTTT. The chain joins TRBV27 to TRBJ1-1; 8 nucleotides match TRBD1. The CDR3 consists of 13 residues. Looked up from germline, CDR1 is MNHEY and CDR2 is SMNVEV (reference sequence). The junction had 6 bases not matched to a gene; V was cut back by 6 bases and J by 6 bases.

This sequence joins TRBV7-9 and TRBJ1-1, with 7 bases lining up with TRBD1. The CDR3 covers 14 residues. Germline trimming cut 6 bases from V and 1 base from J; bases unmatched to any gene: 5. Per the germline V gene, CDR1 is SEHNR and CDR2 is FQNEAQ (reference sequence). Here the CDR3 reads CASRPGQRNTEAFF. CDR3 DNA: TGTGCCAGCAGGCCGGGACAGAGGAACACTGAAGCTTTCTTT.

V and J are TRBV6-1 and TRBJ1-3; tentatively, D is TRBD1 (5 bases). Germline CDR1 MNHNS, CDR2 SASEGT. CDR3 size: 15 residues. Trimming shortened V by 2 bases and J by 5 bases, and 13 bases separated the two germline ends. This CDR3 is CASSELQGQRNTIYF. CDR3 in DNA: TGTGCCAGCAGTGAACTTCAGGGCCAAAGAAACACCATATATTTT.

V gene TRBV9 combines with J gene TRBJ2-1; 14 positions agree with TRBD2. In germline, CDR1 is SGDLS, CDR2 YYNGEE. Germline trimming cut 0 bases from V and 6 bases from J; bases unmatched to any gene: 2. The CDR3 extends over 16 amino acids. CDR3 loop: CASSVGTSGRSNEQFF. As DNA, the CDR3 is TGTGCCAGCAGCGTAGGGACTAGCGGGAGGTCCAATGAGCAGTTCTTC. Filled out from reference TRBV9 and TRBJ2-1, the complete variable domain reads DSGVTQTPKHLITATGQRVTLRCSPRSGDLSVYWYQQSLDQGLQFLIQYYNGEERAKGNILERFSAQQFPDLHSELNLSSLELGDSALYFCASSVGTSGRSNEQFFGPGTRLTVL.

The chain couples TRBV27 to TRBJ1-1, with TRBD1 identical over 8 bases. J was trimmed by 4 bases and V by 5 bases; bases with no gene match: 9. The CDR3 has 15 residues. Germline CDR1 reads MNHEY; CDR2 reads SMNVEV (reference sequence). The CDR3 DNA reads TGTGCCAGCAGTCCTAGACAGGGGAGGGTCACTGAAGCTTTCTTT. Translated: CASSPRQGRVTEAFF.

The J gene is TRBJ2-1, the V gene TRBV7-9; tentative D call: TRBD1 (6 bases). V lost 0 bases to trimming and J lost 2 bases, with 8 bases between them. This CDR3 comprises 15 residues. Germline loops: CDR1 SEHNR, CDR2 FQNEAQ (reference sequence). CDR3 amino acids: CASSLARDTYNEQFF. The CDR3 DNA follows: TGTGCCAGCAGCTTAGCCAGGGACACCTACAATGAGCAGTTCTTC.